This T cell receptor beta chain was documented in a study of a mutant IDH1 vaccine in newly diagnosed glioma. Background on the study: Of treated patients, around 62% were men and about 40% women, averaging around 44 years.

CDR1 is SQVTM, CDR2 ANQGSEA, per germline. The CDR3 has 13 amino acids. Produced via immunoSEQ multiplex PCR; TCRdb's table is partial and in-frame only. The table includes 85,000 to 100,000 clones, approximately 90% detected once. Time point reported: baseline, week 1 (first vaccination visit). Noted treatment: pre-vaccination baseline after standard-of-care therapy. The specimen was PBMCs, collected from a glioma patient treated with radiotherapy, temozolomide or both. The origin of this receptor is a woman aged 45-65 years with glioma. V gene TRBV29-1 combines with J gene TRBJ2-5; the match to TRBD1 covers 8 bases. With the DNA end fitting TRBJ2-7 better, the J assignment may be wrong. CDR3 sequence (DNA): TGCAGCTTTTCCGGGACAGGACTCTACGAGCAGTACTTC. Amino acids: CSFSGTGLYEQYF.